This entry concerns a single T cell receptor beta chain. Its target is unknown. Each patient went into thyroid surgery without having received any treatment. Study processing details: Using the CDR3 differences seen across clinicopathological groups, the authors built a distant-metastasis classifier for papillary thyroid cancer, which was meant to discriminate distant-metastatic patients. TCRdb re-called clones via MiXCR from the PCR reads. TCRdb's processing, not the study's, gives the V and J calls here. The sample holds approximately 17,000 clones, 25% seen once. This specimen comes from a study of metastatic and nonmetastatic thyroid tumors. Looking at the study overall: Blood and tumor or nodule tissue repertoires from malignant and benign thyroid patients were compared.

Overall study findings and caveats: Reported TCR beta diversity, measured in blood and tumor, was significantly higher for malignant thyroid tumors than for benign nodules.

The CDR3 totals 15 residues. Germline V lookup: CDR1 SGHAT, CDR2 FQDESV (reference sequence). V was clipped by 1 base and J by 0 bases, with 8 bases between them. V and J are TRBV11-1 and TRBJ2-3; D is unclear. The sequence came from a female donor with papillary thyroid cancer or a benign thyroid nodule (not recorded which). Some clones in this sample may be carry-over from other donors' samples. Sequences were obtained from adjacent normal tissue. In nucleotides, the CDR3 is TGTGCCAGCAGCTTAGTTGGAGTCAGCACAGATACGCAGTATTTT. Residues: CASSLVGVSTDTQYF.